This T cell receptor (beta chain) appears in the sequencing data of a study of blood T cell repertoires in COVID-19. Study as a whole: Donors in the United States, Italy and Spain gave samples during acute or convalescent COVID-19. PBMCs, B-cell-depleted T cells, or T cells were the source of the cDNA or gDNA that made up the material.

The ends lost 5 bases at V and 8 bases at J; junction bases unmatched: 3. Germline values: CDR1 SGHTA, CDR2 FQGTGA. The CDR3 has 12 residues. This clone showed up just once. Authors' methods: Estimates of nucleated cell counts were drawn from the amplification of reference gene primers. Only in-frame clones appear in the TCRdb table, and some are missing; sequencing was by immunoSEQ multiplex PCR. V and J calls and clone size are given by that table; D and trimming were obtained from the DNA. The sample holds 150,000 to 250,000 clones, just under 85% seen once. The chain combines TRBV7-3 with TRBJ2-1; 7 nucleotides match TRBD1. The sequence came from a human donor with acute or convalescent COVID-19. The donor label of this sample is uncertain. Sample: peripheral blood. This CDR3 reads CASSLTGYEQFF. CDR3 in DNA: TGTGCCAGCAGCCTGACAGGGTATGAGCAGTTCTTC.